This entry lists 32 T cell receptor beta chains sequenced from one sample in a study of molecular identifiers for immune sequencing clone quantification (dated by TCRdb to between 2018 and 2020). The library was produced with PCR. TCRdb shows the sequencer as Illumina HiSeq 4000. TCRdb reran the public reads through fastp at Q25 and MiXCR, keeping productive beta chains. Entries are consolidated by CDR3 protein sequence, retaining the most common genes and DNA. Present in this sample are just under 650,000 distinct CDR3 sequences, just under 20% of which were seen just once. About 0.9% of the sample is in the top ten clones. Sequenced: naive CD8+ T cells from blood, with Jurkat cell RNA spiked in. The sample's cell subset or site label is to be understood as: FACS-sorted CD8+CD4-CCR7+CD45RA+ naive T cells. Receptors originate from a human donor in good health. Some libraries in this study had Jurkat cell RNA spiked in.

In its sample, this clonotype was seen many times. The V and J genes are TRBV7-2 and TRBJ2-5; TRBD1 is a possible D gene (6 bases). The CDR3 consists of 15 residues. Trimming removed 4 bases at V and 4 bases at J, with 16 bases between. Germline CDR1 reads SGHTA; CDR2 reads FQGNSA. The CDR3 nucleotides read TGTGCCAGCAGCTGGCTCCCGACAGGCACAGAGACCCAGTACTTC. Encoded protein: CASSWLPTGTETQYF.

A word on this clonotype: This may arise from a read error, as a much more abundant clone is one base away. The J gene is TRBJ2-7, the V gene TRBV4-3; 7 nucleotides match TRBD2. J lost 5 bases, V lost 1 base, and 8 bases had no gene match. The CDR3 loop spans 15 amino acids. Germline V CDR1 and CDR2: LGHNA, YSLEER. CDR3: CASSQAPQRGHEQYF. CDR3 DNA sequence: TGCGCCAGCAGCCAAGCGCCCCAGCGGGGTCACGAGCAGTACTTC.

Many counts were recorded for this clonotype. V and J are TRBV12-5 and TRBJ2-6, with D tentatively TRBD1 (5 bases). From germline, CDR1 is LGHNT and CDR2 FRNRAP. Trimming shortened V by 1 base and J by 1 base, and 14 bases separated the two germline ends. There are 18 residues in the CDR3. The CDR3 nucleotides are TGTGCTAGTGGTTTGGCTCCTGACTCAGGGTCTGGGGCCAACGTCCTGACTTTC. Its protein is CASGLAPDSGSGANVLTF. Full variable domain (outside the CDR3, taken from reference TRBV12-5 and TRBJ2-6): DARVTQTPRHKVTEMGQEVTMRCQPILGHNTVFWYRQTMMQGLELLAYFRNRAPLDDSGMPKDRFSAEMPDATLATLKIQPSEPRDSAVYFCASGLAPDSGSGANVLTFGAGSRLTVL.

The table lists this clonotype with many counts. CDR3 amino acids: CASHPSGIPYNEQFF. CDR3 nucleotide sequence: TGTGCCAGCCATCCCTCAGGGATCCCCTACAATGAGCAGTTCTTC. The chain couples TRBV7-2 to TRBJ2-1; D is perhaps TRBD1 (5 bases). CDR1 SGHTA and CDR2 FQGNSA come from the germline V gene. Trimming removed 8 bases from V and 2 bases from J, with 16 bases in between. This CDR3 has 15 amino acids. The full variable domain, in which reference TRBV7-2 and TRBJ2-1 provide the parts outside the CDR3, is GAGVSQSPSNKVTEKGKDVELRCDPISGHTALYWYRQSLGQGLEFLIYFQGNSAPDKSGLPSDRFSAERTGGSVSTLTIQRTQQEDSAVYLCASHPSGIPYNEQFFGPGTRLTVL.

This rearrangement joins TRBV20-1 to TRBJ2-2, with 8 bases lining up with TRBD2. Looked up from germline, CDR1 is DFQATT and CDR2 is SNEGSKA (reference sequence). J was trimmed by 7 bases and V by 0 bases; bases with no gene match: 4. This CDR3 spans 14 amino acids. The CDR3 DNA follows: TGCAGTGCTAGAGATCTACGGGGGGGCGGGGAGCTGTTTTTT. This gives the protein CSARDLRGGGELFF.

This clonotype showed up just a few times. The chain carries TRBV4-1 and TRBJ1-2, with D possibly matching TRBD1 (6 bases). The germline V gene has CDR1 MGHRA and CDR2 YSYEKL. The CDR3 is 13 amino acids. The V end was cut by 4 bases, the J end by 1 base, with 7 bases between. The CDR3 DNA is TGCGCCAGCAGCCCGGACAGTAACTATGGCTACACCTTC. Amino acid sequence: CASSPDSNYGYTF.

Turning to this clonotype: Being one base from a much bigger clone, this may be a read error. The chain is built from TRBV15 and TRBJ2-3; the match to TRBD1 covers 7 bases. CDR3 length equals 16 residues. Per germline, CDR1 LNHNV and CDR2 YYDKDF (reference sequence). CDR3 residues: CAASRGSGGVTDTQYF. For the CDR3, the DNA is TGTGCCGCCAGCAGAGGTTCAGGGGGAGTGACAGATACGCAGTATTTT.

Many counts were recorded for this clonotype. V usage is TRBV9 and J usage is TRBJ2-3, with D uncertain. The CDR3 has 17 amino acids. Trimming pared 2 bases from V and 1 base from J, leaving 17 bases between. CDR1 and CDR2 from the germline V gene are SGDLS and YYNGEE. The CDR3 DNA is TGTGCCAGCAGCGTGAATATAGCTTCGTTGGGCACAGATACGCAGTATTTT. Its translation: CASSVNIASLGTDTQYF.

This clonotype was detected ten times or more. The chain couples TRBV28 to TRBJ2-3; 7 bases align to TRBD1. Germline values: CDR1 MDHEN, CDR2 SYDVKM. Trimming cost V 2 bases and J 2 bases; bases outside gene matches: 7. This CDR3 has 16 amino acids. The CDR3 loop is CASSLNAGGSTDTQYF. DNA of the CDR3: TGTGCCAGCAGTTTAAACGCAGGGGGTTCCACAGATACGCAGTATTTT.

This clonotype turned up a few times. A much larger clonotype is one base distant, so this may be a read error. CDR3 DNA: TGTGCCAGCAGCTTAGTGGGACAGGCCACAGATGCGCAGTATTTT. It codes for CASSLVGQATDAQYF. V usage is TRBV7-9 and J usage is TRBJ2-3, with TRBD1 identical over 8 bases. CDR3 size: 15 residues. Germline CDR1 and CDR2: SEHNR and FQNEAQ (reference sequence).

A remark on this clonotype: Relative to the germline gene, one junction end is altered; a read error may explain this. CDR3 loop: CASNQYRGNTGELFF. The CDR3 DNA reads TGCGCCAGCAACCAATACAGGGGGAACACCGGGGAGCTGTTTTTT. The chain employs TRBV4-3 and TRBJ2-2; TRBD1 agrees at 7 bases. The CDR3 loop spans 15 amino acids. Germline V gene lookup returns CDR1 LGHNA and CDR2 YSLEER.

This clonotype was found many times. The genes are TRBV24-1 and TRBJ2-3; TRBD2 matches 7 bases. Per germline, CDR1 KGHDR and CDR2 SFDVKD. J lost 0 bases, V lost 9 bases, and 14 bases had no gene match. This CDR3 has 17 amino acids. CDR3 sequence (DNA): TGTGCCACCCGCGGGAGCGGGTCTGACCTTAGCACAGATACGCAGTATTTT. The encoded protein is CATRGSGSDLSTDTQYF.

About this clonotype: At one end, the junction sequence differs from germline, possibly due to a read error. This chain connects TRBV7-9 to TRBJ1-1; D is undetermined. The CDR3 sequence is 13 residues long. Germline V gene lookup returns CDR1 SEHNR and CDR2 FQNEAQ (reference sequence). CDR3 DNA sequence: TGTACCAGCAGCTATAACCGGAACACTGAAGCTTTCTTT. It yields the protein CTSSYNRNTEAFF.

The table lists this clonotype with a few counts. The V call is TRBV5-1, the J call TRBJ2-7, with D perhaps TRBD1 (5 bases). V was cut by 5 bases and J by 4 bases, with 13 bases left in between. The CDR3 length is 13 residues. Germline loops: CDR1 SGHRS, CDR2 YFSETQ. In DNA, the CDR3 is TGCGCCAGCAGTATTGGGGCGGATTACGAGCAGTACTTC. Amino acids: CASSIGADYEQYF.

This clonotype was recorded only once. CDR3 sequence (DNA): TGTGCCAGCAGTTACTTTTGGGGGGCGGGGGGCTCCTACAATGAGCAGTTCTTC. This translates into CASSYFWGAGGSYNEQFF. This chain links TRBV6-5 with TRBJ2-1; TRBD2 matches at 8 bases. Trimming cost V 1 base and J 0 bases; bases outside gene matches: 8. This CDR3 spans 18 amino acids. Looked up from germline, CDR1 is MNHEY and CDR2 is SVGAGI.

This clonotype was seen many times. CDR3 nucleotide sequence: TGCGCCAGCAGCCAAGATATGACGACAGGGGGGCACGAGCAGTACTTC. It specifies CASSQDMTTGGHEQYF. The rearrangement uses TRBV4-3 and TRBJ2-7; 9 nucleotides line up with TRBD1. V gave up 0 bases and J gave up 5 bases; unmatched junction bases: 8. CDR3 length: 16 residues. Germline-derived CDR1 and CDR2 are LGHNA and YSLEER.

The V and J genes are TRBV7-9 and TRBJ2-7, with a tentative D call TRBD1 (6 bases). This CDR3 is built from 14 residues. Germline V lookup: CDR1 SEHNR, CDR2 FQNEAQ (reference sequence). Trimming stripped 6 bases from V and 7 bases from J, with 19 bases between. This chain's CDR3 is CASSPPGQLGEQYF. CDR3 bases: TGTGCCAGCAGTCCTCCCGGACAGCTCGGTGAGCAGTACTTC.

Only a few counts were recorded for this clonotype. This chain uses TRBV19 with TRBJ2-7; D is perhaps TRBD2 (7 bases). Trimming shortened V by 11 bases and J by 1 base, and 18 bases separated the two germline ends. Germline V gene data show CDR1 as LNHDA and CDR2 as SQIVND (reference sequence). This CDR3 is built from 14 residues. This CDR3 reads CAPRGGLPSYEQYF. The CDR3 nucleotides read TGTGCCCCCAGGGGAGGGCTCCCGTCCTACGAGCAGTACTTC.

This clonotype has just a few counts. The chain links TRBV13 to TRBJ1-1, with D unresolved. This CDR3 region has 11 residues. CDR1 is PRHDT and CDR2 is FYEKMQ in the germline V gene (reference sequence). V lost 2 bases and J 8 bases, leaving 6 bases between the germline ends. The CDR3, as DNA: TGTGCCAGCAGCTTATCCGTGGAAGCTTTCTTT. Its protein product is CASSLSVEAFF.

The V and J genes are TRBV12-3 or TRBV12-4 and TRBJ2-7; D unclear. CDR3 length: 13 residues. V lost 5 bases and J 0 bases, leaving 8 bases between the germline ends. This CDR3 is CASSPPPSYEQYF. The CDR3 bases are TGTGCCAGCAGTCCCCCCCCCTCCTACGAGCAGTACTTC.

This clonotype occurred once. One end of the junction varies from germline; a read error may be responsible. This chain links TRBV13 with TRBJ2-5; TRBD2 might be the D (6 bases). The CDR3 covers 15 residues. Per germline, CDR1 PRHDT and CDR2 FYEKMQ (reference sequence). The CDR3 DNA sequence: TGTGCCAGCAGCGACAGCGGCGGGATCCAAGAGACCCAGCACTTC. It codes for CASSDSGGIQETQHF.

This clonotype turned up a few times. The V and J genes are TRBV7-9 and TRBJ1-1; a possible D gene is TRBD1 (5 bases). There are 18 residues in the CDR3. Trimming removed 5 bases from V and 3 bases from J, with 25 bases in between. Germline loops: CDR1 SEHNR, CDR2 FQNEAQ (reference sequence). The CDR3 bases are TGTGCCAGCAGCCCGGCTGGGGGGATCGGTTTTTTGGACACTGAAGCTTTCTTT. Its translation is CASSPAGGIGFLDTEAFF. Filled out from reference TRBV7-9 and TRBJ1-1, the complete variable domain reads DTGVSQNPRHKITKRGQNVTFRCDPISEHNRLYWYRQTLGQGPEFLTYFQNEAQLEKSRLLSDRFSAERPKGSFSTLEIQRTEQGDSAMYLCASSPAGGIGFLDTEAFFGQGTRLTVV.

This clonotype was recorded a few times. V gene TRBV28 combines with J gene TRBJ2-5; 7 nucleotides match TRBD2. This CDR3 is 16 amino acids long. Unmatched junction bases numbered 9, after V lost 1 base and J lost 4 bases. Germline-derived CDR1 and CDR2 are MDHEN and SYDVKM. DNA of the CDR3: TGTGCCAGCAGTTTATTGGGGGGGGGGTCCAGAGAGACCCAGTACTTC. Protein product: CASSLLGGGSRETQYF.

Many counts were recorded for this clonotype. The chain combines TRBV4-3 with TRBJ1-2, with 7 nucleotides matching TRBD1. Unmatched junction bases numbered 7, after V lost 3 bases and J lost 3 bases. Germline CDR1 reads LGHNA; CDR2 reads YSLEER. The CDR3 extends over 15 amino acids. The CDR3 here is CASSHKVDRDYGYTF. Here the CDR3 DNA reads TGCGCCAGCAGCCACAAGGTAGACAGGGACTATGGCTACACCTTC.

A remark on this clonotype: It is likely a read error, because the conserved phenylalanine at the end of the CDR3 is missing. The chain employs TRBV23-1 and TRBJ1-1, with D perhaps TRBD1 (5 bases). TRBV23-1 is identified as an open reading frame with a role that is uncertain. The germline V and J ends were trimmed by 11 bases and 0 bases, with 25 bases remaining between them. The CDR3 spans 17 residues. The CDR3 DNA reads TGCGCCCACACGCTAAAGCGGGGGGACCTCATGAACACTGAAGCTTTCTAT. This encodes CAHTLKRGDLMNTEAFY.

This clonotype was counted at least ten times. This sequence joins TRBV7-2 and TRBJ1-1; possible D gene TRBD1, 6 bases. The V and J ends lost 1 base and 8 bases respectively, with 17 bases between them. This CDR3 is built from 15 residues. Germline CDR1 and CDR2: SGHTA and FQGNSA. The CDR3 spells CASSLVLGTGREAFF. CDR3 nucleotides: TGTGCCAGCAGCTTAGTCTTGGGTACAGGGCGAGAAGCTTTCTTT.

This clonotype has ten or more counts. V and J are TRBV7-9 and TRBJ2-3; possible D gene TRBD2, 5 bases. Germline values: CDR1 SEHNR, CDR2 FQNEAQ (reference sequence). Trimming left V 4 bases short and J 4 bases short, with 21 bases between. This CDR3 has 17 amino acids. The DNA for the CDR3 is TGTGCCAGCAGCTATCCTTCTCTCGGGGTACACCCAGATACGCAGTATTTT. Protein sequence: CASSYPSLGVHPDTQYF.

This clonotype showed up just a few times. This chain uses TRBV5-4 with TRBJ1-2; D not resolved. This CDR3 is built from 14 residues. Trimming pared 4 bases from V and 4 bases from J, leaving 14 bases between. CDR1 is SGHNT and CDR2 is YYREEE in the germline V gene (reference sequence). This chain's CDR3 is CASSQKEVFYGYTF. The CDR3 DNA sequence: TGTGCCAGCAGCCAGAAGGAAGTTTTCTATGGCTACACCTTC.

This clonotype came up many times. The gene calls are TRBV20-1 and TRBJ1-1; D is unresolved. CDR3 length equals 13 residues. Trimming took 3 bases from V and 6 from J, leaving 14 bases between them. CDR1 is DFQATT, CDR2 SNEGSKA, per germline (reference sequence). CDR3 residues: CSASLGDGSEAFF. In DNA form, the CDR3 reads TGCAGTGCTAGCCTCGGGGATGGTTCTGAAGCTTTCTTT.

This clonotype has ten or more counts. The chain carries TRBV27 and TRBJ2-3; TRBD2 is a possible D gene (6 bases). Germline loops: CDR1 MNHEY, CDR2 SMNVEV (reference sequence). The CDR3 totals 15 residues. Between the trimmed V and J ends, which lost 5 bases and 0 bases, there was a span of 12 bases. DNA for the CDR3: TGTGCCAGCAGTCCCCTAGCGCACAGCACAGATACGCAGTATTTT. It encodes CASSPLAHSTDTQYF.

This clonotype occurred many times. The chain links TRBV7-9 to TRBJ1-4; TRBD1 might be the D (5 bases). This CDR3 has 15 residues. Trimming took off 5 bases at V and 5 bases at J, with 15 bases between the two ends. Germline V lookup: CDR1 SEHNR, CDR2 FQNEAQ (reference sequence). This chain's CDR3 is CASSPQGPWNEKLFF. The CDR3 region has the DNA TGTGCCAGCAGCCCCCAGGGACCCTGGAATGAAAAACTGTTTTTT. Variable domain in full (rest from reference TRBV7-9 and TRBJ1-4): DTGVSQNPRHKITKRGQNVTFRCDPISEHNRLYWYRQTLGQGPEFLTYFQNEAQLEKSRLLSDRFSAERPKGSFSTLEIQRTEQGDSAMYLCASSPQGPWNEKLFFGSGTQLSVL.

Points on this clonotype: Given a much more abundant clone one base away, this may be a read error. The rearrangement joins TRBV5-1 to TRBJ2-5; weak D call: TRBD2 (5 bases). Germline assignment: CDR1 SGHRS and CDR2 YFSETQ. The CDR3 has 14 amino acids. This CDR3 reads CASSFWTGQETRYF. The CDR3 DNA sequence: TGCGCCAGCAGCTTTTGGACTGGCCAAGAGACCCGGTACTTC. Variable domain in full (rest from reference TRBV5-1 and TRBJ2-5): KAGVTQTPRYLIKTRGQQVTLSCSPISGHRSVSWYQQTPGQGLQFLFEYFSETQRNKGNFPGRFSGRQFSNSRSEMNVSTLELGDSALYLCASSFWTGQETRYFGPGTRLLVL.